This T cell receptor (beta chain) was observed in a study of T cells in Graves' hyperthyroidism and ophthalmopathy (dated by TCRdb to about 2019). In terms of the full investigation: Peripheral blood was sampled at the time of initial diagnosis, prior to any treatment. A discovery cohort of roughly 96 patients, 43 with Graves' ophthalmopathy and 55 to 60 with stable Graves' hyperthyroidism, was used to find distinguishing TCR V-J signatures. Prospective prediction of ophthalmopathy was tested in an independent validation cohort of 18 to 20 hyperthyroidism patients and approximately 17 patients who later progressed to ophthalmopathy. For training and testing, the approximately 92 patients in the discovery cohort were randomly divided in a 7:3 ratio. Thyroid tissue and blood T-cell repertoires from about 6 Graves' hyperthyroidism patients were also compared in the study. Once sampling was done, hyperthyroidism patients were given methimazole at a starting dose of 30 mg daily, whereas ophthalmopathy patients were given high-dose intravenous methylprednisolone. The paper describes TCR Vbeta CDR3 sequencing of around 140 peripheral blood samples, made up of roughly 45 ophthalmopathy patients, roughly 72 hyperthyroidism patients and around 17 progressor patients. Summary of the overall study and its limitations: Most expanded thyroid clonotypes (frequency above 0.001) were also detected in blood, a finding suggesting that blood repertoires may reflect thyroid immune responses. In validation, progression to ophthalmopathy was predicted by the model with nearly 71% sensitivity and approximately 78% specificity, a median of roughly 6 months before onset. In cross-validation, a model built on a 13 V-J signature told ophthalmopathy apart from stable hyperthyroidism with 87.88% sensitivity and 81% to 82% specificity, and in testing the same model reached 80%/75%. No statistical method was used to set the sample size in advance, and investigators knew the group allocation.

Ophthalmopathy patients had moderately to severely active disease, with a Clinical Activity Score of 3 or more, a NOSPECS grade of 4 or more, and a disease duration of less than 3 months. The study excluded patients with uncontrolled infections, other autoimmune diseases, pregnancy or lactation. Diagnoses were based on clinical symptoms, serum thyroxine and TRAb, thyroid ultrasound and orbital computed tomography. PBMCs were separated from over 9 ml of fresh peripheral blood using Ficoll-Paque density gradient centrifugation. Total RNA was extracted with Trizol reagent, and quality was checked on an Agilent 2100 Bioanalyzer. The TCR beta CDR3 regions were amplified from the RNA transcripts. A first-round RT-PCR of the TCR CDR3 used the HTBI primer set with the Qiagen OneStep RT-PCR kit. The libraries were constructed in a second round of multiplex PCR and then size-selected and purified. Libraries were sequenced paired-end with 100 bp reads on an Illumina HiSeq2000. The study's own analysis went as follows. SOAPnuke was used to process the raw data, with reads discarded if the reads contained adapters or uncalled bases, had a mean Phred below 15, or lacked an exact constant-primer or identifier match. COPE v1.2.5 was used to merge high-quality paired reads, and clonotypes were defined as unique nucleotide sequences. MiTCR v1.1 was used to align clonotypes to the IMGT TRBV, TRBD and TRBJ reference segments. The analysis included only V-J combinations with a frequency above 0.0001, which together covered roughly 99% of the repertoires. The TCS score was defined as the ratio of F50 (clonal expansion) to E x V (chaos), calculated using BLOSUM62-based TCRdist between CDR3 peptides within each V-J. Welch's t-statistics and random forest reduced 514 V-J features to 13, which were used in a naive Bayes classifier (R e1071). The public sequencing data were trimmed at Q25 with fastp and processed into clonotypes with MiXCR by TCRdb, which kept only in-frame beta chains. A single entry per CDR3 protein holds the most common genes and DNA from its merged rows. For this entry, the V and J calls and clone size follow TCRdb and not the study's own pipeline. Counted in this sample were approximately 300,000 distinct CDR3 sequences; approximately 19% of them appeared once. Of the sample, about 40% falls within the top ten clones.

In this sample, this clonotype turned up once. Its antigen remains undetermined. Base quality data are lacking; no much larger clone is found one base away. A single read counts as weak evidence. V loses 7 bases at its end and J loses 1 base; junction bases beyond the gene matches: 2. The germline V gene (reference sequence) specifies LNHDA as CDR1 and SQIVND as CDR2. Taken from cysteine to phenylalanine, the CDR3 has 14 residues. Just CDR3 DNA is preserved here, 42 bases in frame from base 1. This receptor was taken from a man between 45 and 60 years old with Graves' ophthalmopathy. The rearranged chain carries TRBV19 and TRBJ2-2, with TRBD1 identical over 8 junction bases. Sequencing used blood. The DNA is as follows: TGTGCCAGTACTGGACAGGGGAACACCGGGGAGCTGTTTTTT. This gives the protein CASTGQGNTGELFF.